This entry concerns a single T cell receptor (beta chain). Its specificity is not known. The junction had 8 bases not matched to a gene; V was cut back by 0 bases and J by 7 bases. Germline lookup yields CDR1 LGHNA and CDR2 YSLEER. The CDR3 is 16 amino acids. The time point is: week 5, during vaccination. In the vaccine, a single dose held 300 ug of the mutant IDH1 20-mer peptide, along with topical imiquimod. The data derive from a study of a mutant IDH1 vaccine in newly diagnosed glioma. Across the study: Eight vaccinations reached patients in weeks 1, 3, 5, 7, 11, 15, 19 and 23. Vaccination started 4-6 weeks after radiotherapy alone, or with temozolomide cycles. Treated patients had a mean age of about 40 years and an approximately 62% male, around 38% female split.

The method was immunoSEQ multiplex PCR; TCRdb's version includes in-frame clones alone and lacks a portion of them. This sample has tens of thousands of clones; about three quarters occur once, and the top ten carry about 1.8%. The chain recombines TRBV4-3 with TRBJ2-3, with 9 nucleotides matching TRBD2. Source: PBMCs, taken from a glioma patient whose treatment included an IDH1 peptide vaccine. The TCR sequence derives from a middle-aged woman with glioma. The CDR3 reads CASSQDRAGGLYTQYF. The DNA for the CDR3 is TGCGCCAGCAGCCAAGACCGGGCGGGGGGGCTTTATACGCAGTATTTT.